These 9 T cell receptor beta chains were sequenced from one sample in a study of T cell responses to AZD1222 COVID-19 vaccine. Data came from immunoSEQ multiplex PCR; TCRdb stores just in-frame clones and leaves some out. The repertoire holds 120,000 or so clones, with around 90% as singletons. Sequences were derived from peripheral blood, sampled 28 days after the second AZD1222 dose. The source of these receptors is an adult who received the AZD1222 COVID-19 vaccine.

V is TRBV30 and J is TRBJ1-1; D not certain. The CDR3 is made up of 14 amino acids. Deletions cut 0 bases from V and 5 bases from J, with 13 bases between. CDR1 is GTSNPN and CDR2 is SVGIG in the germline V gene (reference sequence). CDR3 sequence: CAWSVRPGVTEAFF. In DNA form, the CDR3 reads TGTGCCTGGAGTGTACGTCCTGGGGTTACTGAAGCTTTCTTT.

This chain joins TRBV6-4 and TRBJ1-1; 7 nucleotides agree with TRBD1. Germline V gene lookup returns CDR1 MRHNA and CDR2 SNTAGT. There are 12 residues in the CDR3. Unmatched junction bases numbered 6, after V lost 10 bases and J lost 4 bases. The CDR3 DNA sequence: TGTGCCATCCCGGACAGGATCACTGAAGCTTTCTTT. It encodes CAIPDRITEAFF.

The V call is TRBV7-6, the J call TRBJ1-4; possibly TRBD1 for D (5 bases). This CDR3 has 15 amino acids. Germline V gene data show CDR1 as SGHVS and CDR2 as FNYEAQ. V dropped 5 bases and J dropped 2 bases, with 12 bases sitting between them. The CDR3 loop reads CASSAATATNEKLFF. The DNA of the CDR3 is TGTGCCAGCAGCGCGGCGACAGCCACTAATGAAAAACTGTTTTTT.

This clone came up a few times. This chain connects TRBV6-5 to TRBJ2-7; a possible D gene is TRBD2 (5 bases). Germline V gene lookup returns CDR1 MNHEY and CDR2 SVGAGI. Trimming shortened V by 6 bases and J by 5 bases, and 17 bases separated the two germline ends. CDR3 length equals 14 residues. This chain's CDR3 is CASRAMWGADEQYF. CDR3 in DNA: TGTGCCAGCAGAGCGATGTGGGGAGCGGACGAGCAGTACTTC.

V gene TRBV7-9 combines with J gene TRBJ2-5; TRBD1 aligns across 7 bases. The V segment lost 2 bases and the J segment 5 bases; nucleotides outside the gene matches: 5. The germline V gene encodes CDR1 SEHNR and CDR2 FQNEAQ (reference sequence). The CDR3 contains 14 residues. This chain's CDR3 is CASSLTQGMETQYF. For the CDR3, the DNA is TGTGCCAGCAGCTTAACACAGGGGATGGAGACCCAGTACTTC. The variable domain in full, completed from reference TRBV7-9 and TRBJ2-5, reads DTGVSQNPRHKITKRGQNVTFRCDPISEHNRLYWYRQTLGQGPEFLTYFQNEAQLEKSRLLSDRFSAERPKGSFSTLEIQRTEQGDSAMYLCASSLTQGMETQYFGPGTRLLVL.

The rearrangement uses TRBV3-1 (or the pseudogene TRBV3-2) and TRBJ1-3; D not certain. The CDR3 is 17 amino acids. Germline values: CDR1 LGHDT, CDR2 YNNKEL (reference sequence). Trimming removed 3 bases at V and 0 bases at J, with 15 bases between. The CDR3 spells CASSHDYTPTSGNTIYF. The CDR3 nucleotides are TGTGCCAGCAGCCACGACTATACACCCACCTCTGGAAACACCATATATTTT.

The sample holds one count of this clone. The rearrangement joins TRBV6-4 to TRBJ2-3; 8 bases are a match to TRBD2. Germline V CDR1 and CDR2: MRHNA, SNTAGT. The CDR3 runs 14 residues. V shed 5 bases, J shed 2 bases, and the junction held 3 bases outside the gene matches. CDR3 DNA: TGTGCCAGCAGTACTAGCGGAAACACAGATACGCAGTATTTT. This gives the protein CASSTSGNTDTQYF.

J is TRBJ1-6 and V is TRBV21-1. TRBV21-1 is classified as a pseudogene. The CDR3 loop spans 16 amino acids. This CDR3 reads CASSKGRRMYNSPLHF. The CDR3 bases are TGTGCCAGCAGCAAAGGCCGGCGGATGTATAATTCACCCCTCCACTTT.

The CDR3 sequence: CASSDPTTSGGDTGELFF. The CDR3 region has the DNA TGCGCCAGCAGCGACCCAACTACTAGCGGGGGGGACACCGGGGAGCTGTTTTTT. This rearrangement joins TRBV5-1 to TRBJ2-2, with TRBD2 identical over 13 bases. The trim removed 4 bases at V and 3 bases at J, leaving 9 bases unmatched. The CDR3 spans 18 residues. Germline V lookup: CDR1 SGHRS, CDR2 YFSETQ.